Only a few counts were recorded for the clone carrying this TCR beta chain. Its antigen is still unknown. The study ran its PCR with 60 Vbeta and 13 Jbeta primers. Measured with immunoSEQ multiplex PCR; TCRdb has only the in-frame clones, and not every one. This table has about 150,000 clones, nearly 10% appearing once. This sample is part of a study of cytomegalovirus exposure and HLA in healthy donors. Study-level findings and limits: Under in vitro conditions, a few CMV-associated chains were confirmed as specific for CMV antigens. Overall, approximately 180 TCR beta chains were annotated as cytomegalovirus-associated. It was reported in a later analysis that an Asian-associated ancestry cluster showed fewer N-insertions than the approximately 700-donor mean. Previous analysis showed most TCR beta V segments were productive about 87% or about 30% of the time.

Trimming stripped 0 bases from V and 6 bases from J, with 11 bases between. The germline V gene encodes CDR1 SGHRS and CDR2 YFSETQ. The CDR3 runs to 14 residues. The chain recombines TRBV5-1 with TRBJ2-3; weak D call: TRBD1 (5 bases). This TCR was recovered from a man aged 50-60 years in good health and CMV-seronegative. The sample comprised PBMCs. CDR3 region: CASSLDGRQDTQYF. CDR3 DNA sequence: TGCGCCAGCAGCTTGGATGGCCGACAGGATACGCAGTATTTT.